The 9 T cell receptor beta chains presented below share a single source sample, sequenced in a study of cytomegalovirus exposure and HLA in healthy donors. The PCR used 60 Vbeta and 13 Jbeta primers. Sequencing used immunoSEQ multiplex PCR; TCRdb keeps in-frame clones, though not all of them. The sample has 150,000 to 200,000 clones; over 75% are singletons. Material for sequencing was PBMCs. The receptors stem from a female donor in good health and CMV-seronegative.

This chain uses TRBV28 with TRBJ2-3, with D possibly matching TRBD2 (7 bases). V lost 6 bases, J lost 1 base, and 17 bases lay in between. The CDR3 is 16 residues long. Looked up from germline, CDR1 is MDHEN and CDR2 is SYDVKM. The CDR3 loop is CASSARGGARTDTQYF. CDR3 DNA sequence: TGTGCCAGCAGCGCCCGAGGGGGGGCTCGCACAGATACGCAGTATTTT.

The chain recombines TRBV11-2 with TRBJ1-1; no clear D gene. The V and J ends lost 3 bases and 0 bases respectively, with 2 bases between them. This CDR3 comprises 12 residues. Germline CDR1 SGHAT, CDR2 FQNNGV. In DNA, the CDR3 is TGTGCCAGCAGCTTCTTGAACACTGAAGCTTTCTTT. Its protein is CASSFLNTEAFF.

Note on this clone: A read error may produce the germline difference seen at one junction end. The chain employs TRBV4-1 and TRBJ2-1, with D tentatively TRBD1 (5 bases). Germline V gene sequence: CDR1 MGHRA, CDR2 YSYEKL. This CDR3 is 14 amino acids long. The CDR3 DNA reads TGCGCCAGCAGTCAAGATAGGGGTTACAATGAGCAGTTCTTC. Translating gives CASSQDRGYNEQFF.

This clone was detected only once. CDR3 in DNA: TGCGCCAGCAGCTTTCAGGGTCTTACCGAAAAACTGTTTTTT. Encoded protein: CASSFQGLTEKLFF. V usage is TRBV5-1 and J usage is TRBJ1-4; TRBD1 might be the D (5 bases). This CDR3 comprises 14 residues. V was cut by 2 bases and J by 8 bases, with 13 bases left in between. Looked up from germline, CDR1 is SGHRS and CDR2 is YFSETQ. Drawing the rest from reference TRBV5-1 and TRBJ1-4, the complete variable domain is KAGVTQTPRYLIKTRGQQVTLSCSPISGHRSVSWYQQTPGQGLQFLFEYFSETQRNKGNFPGRFSGRQFSNSRSEMNVSTLELGDSALYLCASSFQGLTEKLFFGSGTQLSVL.

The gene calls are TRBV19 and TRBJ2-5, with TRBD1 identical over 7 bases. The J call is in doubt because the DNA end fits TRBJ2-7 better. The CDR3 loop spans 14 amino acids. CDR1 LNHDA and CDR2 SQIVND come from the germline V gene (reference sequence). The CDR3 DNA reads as TGTGCCAGTAGTGTCACAGGGGTACCCTACGAGCAGTACTTC. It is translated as CASSVTGVPYEQYF.

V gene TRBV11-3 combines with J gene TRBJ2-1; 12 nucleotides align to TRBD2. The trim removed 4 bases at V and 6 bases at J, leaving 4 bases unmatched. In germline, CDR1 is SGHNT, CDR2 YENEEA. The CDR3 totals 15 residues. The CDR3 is CASSSRLAGVNEQFF. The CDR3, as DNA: TGTGCCAGCAGCTCTCGACTAGCGGGGGTCAATGAGCAGTTCTTC.

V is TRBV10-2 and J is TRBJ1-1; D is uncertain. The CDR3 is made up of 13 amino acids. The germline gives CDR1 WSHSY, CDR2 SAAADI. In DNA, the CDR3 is TGCGCTTCGACCGGGAGCGTTGGCACTGAAGCTTTCTTT. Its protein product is CASTGSVGTEAFF.

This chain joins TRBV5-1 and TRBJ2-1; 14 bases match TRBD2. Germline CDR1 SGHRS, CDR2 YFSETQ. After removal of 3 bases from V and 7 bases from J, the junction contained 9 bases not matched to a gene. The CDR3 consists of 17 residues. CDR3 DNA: TGCGCCAGCAGCTGGACTAGCGGGGGGCCGATTGCGAATGAGCAGTTCTTC. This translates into CASSWTSGGPIANEQFF.

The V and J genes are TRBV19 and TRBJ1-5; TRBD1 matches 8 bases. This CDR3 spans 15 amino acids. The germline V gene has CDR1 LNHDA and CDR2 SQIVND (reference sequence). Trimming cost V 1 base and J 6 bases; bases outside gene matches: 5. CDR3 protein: CASSIGQGLGQPQHF. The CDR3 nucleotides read TGTGCCAGTAGTATAGGACAGGGGTTAGGTCAGCCCCAGCATTTT.